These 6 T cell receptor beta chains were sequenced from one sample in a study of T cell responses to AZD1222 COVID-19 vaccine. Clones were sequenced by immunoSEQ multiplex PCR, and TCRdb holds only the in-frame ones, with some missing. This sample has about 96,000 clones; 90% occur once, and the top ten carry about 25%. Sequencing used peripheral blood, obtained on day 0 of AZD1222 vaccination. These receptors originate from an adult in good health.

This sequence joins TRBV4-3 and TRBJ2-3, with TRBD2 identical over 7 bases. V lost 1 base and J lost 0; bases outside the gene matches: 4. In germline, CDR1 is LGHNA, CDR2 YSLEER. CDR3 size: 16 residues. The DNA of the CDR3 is TGCGCCAGCAGCCAAGCGGAGGGAGGGAGCACAGATACGCAGTATTTT. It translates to CASSQAEGGSTDTQYF.

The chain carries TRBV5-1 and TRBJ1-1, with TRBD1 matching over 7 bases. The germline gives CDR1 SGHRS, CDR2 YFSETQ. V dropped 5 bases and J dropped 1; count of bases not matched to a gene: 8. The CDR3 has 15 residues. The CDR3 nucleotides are TGCGCCAGCAGTTACACCGGGACAGCGAACACTGAAGCTTTCTTT. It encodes CASSYTGTANTEAFF.

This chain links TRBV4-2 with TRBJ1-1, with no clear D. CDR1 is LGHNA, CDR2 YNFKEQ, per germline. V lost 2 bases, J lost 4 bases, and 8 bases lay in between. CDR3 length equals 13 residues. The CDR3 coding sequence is TGTGCCAGCAGCCAAAGGTGGGGCACTGAAGCTTTCTTT. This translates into CASSQRWGTEAFF.

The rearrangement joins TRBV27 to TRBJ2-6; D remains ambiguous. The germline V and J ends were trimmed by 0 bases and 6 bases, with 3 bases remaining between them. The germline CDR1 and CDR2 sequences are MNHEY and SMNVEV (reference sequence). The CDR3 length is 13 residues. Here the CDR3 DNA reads TGTGCCAGCAGTTTATCATCGGCCAACGTCCTGACTTTC. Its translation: CASSLSSANVLTF.

Written as DNA, the CDR3 is TGTGCCAGTAGTGTCACAGGCTACACTGAAGCTTTCTTT. Translating gives CASSVTGYTEAFF. The chain couples TRBV19 to TRBJ1-1; a weak D match, TRBD1 (5 bases). The V and J ends lost 5 bases and 3 bases respectively, with 10 bases between them. There are 13 residues in the CDR3. The V gene's germline CDR1 is LNHDA and CDR2 SQIVND (reference sequence).

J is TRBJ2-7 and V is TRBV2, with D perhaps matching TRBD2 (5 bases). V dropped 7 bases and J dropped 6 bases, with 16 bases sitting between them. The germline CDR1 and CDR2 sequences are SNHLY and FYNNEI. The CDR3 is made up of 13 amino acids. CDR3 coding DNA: TGTGCCAGCACGGGCCTAGCAGGCTCCGAGCAGTACTTC. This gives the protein CASTGLAGSEQYF.